The clone carrying this TCR beta chain was recorded only once. This sample stems from a study of blood T cell repertoires in COVID-19. Using immunoSEQ multiplex PCR, the repertoire was profiled, and TCRdb retains in-frame clones only, with some absent. The data contain a few hundred thousand clones, 88% of them singletons. Sequenced sample: PBMCs or T cells enriched from blood (not recorded which). This receptor was identified in a woman aged 18-30 years who had recovered from COVID-19.

The CDR3 DNA is TGTGCCAGCAGCTTAGCGCAGGGTGGGATGGGACTCTCTGGAAACACCATATATTTT. Protein: CASSLAQGGMGLSGNTIYF. The J gene is TRBJ1-3, the V gene TRBV7-9; D is possibly TRBD1 (5 bases). Per germline, CDR1 SEHNR and CDR2 FQNEAQ (reference sequence). The germline V and J ends were trimmed by 0 bases and 0 bases, with 18 bases remaining between them. This CDR3 is built from 19 residues.